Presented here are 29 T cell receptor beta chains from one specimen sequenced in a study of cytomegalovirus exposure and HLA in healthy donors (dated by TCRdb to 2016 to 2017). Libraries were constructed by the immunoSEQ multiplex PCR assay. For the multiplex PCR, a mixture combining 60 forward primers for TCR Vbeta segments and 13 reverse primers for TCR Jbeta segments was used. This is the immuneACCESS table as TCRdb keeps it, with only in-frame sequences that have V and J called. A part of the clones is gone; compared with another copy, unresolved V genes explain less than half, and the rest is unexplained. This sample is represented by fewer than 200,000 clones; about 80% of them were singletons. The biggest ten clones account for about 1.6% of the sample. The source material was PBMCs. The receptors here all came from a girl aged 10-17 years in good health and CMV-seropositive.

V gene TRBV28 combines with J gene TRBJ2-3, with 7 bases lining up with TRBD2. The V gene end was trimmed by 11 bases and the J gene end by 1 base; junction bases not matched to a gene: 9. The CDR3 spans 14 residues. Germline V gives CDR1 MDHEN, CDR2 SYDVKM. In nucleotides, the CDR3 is TGTGCCGGAGGAGCTAGCGGTCGCACAGATACGCAGTATTTT. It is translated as CAGGASGRTDTQYF.

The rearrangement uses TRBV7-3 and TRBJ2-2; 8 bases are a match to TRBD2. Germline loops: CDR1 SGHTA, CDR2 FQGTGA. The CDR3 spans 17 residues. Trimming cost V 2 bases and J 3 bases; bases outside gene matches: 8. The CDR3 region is CASSLFTGGLYTGELFF. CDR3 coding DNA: TGTGCCAGCAGCTTATTTACGGGGGGGCTCTACACCGGGGAGCTGTTTTTT.

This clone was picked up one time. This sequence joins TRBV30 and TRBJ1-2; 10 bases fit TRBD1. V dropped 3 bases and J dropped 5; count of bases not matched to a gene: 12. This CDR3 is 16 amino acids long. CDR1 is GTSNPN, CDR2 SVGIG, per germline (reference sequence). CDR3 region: CAWRILGQGRGYGYTF. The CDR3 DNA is TGTGCCTGGAGGATCCTGGGACAGGGGAGAGGGTATGGCTACACCTTC.

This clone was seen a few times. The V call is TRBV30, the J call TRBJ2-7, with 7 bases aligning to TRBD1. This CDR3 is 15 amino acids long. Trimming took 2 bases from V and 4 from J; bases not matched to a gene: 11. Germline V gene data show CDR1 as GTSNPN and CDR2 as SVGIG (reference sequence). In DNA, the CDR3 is TGTGCCTGGAGTTCATACCCGAGGGGGCGGTACGAGCAGTACTTC. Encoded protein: CAWSSYPRGRYEQYF. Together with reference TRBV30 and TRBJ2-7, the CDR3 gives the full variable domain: SQTIHQWPATLVQPVGSPLSLECTVEGTSNPNLYWYRQAAGRGLQLLFYSVGIGQISSEVPQNLSASRPQDRQFILSSKKLLLSDSGFYLCAWSSYPRGRYEQYFGPGTRLTVT.

This chain's CDR3 is CASSSTGAGGYTF. DNA of the CDR3: TGTGCCAGCAGTTCCACAGGGGCGGGTGGCTACACCTTC. This chain uses TRBV28 with TRBJ1-2; 7 bases are a match to TRBD1. The CDR3 covers 13 residues. Unmatched junction bases numbered 6, after V lost 4 bases and J lost 7 bases. Germline V gene lookup returns CDR1 MDHEN and CDR2 SYDVKM.

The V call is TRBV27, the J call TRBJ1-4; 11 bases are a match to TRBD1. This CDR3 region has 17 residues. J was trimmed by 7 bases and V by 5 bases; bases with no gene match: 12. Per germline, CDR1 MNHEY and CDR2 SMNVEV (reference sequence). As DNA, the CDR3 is TGTGCCAGCAGTGCGATAGGGACAGGGGGTCGCCGTGAAAAACTGTTTTTT. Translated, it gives CASSAIGTGGRREKLFF.

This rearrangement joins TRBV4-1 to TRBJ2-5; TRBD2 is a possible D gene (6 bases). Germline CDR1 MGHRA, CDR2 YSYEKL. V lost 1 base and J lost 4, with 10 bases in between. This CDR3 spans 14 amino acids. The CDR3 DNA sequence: TGCGCCAGCAGCCAAGTAGGAGGGTTAGAGACCCAGTACTTC. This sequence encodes CASSQVGGLETQYF.

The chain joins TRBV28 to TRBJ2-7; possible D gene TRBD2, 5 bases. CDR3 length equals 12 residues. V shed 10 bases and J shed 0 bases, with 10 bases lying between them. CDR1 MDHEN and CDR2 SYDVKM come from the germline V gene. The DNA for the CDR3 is TGTGCCACCGCGGGCTTCTCCTACGAGCAGTACTTC. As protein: CATAGFSYEQYF.

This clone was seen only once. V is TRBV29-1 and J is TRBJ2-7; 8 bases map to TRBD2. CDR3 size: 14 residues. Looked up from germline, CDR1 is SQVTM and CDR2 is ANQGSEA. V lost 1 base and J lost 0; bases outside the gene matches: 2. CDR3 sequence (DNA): TGCAGCGTTGAAGGACTAGCGAGCTCCTACGAGCAGTACTTC. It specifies CSVEGLASSYEQYF.

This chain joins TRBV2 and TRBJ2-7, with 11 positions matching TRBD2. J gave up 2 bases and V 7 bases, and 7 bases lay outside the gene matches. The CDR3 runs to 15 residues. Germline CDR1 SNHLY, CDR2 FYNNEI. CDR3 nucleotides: TGTGCCAGCACCCCGGGACTAGCGGAGACCTACGAGCAGTACTTC. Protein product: CASTPGLAETYEQYF. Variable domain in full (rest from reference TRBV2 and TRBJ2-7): EPEVTQTPSHQVTQMGQEVILRCVPISNHLYFYWYRQILGQKVEFLVSFYNNEISEKSEIFDDQFSVERPDGSNFTLKIRSTKLEDSAMYFCASTPGLAETYEQYFGPGTRLTVT.

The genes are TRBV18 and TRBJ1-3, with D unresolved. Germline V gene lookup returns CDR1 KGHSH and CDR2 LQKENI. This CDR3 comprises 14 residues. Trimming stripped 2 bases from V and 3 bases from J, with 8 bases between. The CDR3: CASSPERGGNTIYF. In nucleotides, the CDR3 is TGTGCCAGCTCACCAGAGAGAGGTGGAAACACCATATATTTT. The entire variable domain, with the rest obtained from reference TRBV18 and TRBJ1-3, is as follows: NAGVMQNPRHLVRRRGQEARLRCSPMKGHSHVYWYRQLPEEGLKFMVYLQKENIIDESGMPKERFSAEFPKEGPSILRIQQVVRGDSAAYFCASSPERGGNTIYFGEGSWLTVV.

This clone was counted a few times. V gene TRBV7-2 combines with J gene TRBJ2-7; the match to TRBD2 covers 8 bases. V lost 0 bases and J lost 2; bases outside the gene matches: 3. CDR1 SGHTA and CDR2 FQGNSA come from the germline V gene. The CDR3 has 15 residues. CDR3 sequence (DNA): TGTGCCAGCAGCTTAGCTGGCGGGGGGCCCTACGAGCAGTACTTC. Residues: CASSLAGGGPYEQYF.

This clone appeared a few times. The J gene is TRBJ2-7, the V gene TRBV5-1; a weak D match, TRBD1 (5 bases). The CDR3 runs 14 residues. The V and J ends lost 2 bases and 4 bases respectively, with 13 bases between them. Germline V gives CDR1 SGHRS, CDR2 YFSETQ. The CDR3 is CASSFDSEAYEQYF. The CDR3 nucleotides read TGCGCCAGCAGCTTCGACAGTGAAGCTTACGAGCAGTACTTC.

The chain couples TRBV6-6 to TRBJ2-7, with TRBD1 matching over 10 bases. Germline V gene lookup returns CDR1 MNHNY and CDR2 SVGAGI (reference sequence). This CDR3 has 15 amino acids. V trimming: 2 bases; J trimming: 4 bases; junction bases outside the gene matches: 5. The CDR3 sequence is CASSYVGQGVYEQYF. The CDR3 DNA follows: TGTGCCAGCAGTTACGTAGGACAGGGGGTTTACGAGCAGTACTTC.

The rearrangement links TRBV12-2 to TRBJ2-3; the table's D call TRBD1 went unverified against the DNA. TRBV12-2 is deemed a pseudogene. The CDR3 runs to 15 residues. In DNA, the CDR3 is TGTGCAAGTCGCTTAGTGCGGCAGGGCAAGGATACGCAGTATTTT. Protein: CASRLVRQGKDTQYF.

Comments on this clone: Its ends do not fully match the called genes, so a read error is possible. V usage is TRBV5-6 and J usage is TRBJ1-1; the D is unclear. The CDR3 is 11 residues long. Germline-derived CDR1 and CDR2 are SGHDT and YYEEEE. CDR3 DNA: TGTGCCAGCCGCTTTCGGGGTGAAGCTTTCTTT. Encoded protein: CASRFRGEAFF.

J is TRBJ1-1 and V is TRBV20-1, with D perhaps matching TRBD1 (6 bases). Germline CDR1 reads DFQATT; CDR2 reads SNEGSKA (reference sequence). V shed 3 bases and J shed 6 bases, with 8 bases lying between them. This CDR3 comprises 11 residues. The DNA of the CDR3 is TGCAGTGCTAGCTGGGGGCCTGAAGCTTTCTTT. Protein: CSASWGPEAFF.

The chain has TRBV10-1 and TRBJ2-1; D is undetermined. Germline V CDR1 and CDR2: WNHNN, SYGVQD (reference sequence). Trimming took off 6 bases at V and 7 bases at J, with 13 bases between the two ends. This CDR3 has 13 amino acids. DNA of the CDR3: TGCGCCAGCAGCCTCGGTACTTTGAATGAGCAGTTCTTC. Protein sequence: CASSLGTLNEQFF.

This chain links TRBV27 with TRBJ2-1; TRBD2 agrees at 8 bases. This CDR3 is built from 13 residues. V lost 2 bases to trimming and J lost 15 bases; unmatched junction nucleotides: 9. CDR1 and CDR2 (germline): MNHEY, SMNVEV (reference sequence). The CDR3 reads CASSLPRGGGRFF. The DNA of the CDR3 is TGTGCCAGCAGTTTACCTCGGGGGGGCGGTCGGTTCTTC.

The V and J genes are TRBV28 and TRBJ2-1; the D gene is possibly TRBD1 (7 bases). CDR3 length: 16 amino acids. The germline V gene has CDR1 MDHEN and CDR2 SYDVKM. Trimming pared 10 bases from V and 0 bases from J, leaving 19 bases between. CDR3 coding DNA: TGTGCCACCGAGACGCGGGGACAGCGCTCCTACAATGAGCAGTTCTTC. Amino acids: CATETRGQRSYNEQFF.

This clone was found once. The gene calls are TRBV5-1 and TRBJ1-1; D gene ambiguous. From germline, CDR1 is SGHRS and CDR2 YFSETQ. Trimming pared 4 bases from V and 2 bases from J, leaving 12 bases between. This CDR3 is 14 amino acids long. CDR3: CASSRGTPNTEAFF. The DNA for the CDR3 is TGCGCCAGCAGCCGGGGAACACCAAACACTGAAGCTTTCTTT. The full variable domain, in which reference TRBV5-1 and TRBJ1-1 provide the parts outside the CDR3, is KAGVTQTPRYLIKTRGQQVTLSCSPISGHRSVSWYQQTPGQGLQFLFEYFSETQRNKGNFPGRFSGRQFSNSRSEMNVSTLELGDSALYLCASSRGTPNTEAFFGQGTRLTVV.

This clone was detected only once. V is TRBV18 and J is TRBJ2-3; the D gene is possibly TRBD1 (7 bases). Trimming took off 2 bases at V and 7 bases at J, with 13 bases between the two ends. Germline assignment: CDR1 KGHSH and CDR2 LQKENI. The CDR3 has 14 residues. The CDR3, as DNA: TGTGCCAGCTCACCAGGGTCAGGGGGGAATACGCAGTATTTT. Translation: CASSPGSGGNTQYF. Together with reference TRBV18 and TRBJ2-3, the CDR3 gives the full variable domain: NAGVMQNPRHLVRRRGQEARLRCSPMKGHSHVYWYRQLPEEGLKFMVYLQKENIIDESGMPKERFSAEFPKEGPSILRIQQVVRGDSAAYFCASSPGSGGNTQYFGPGTRLTVL.

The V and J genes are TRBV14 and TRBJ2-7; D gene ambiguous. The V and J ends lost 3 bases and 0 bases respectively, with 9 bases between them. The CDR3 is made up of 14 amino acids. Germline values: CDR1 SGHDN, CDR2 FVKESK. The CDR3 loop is CASSHDGFSYEQYF. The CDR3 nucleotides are TGTGCCAGCAGCCATGACGGGTTCTCCTACGAGCAGTACTTC. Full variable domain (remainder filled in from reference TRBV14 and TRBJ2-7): EAGVTQFPSHSVIEKGQTVTLRCDPISGHDNLYWYRRVMGKEIKFLLHFVKESKQDESGMPNNRFLAERTGGTYSTLKVQPAELEDSGVYFCASSHDGFSYEQYFGPGTRLTVT.

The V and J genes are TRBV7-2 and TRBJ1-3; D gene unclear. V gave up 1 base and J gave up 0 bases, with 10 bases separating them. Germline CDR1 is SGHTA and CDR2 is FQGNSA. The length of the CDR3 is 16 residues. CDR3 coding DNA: TGTGCCAGCAGCTTAGTAACGGGAAGCTCTGGAAACACCATATATTTT. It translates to CASSLVTGSSGNTIYF. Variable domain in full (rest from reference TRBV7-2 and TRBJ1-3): GAGVSQSPSNKVTEKGKDVELRCDPISGHTALYWYRQSLGQGLEFLIYFQGNSAPDKSGLPSDRFSAERTGGSVSTLTIQRTQQEDSAVYLCASSLVTGSSGNTIYFGEGSWLTVV.

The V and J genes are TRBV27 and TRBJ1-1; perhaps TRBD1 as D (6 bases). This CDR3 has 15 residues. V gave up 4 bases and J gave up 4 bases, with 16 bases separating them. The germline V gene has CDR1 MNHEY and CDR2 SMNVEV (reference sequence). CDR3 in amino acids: CASSYYRAGVTEAFF. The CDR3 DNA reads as TGTGCCAGCAGTTATTACAGGGCGGGAGTCACTGAAGCTTTCTTT.

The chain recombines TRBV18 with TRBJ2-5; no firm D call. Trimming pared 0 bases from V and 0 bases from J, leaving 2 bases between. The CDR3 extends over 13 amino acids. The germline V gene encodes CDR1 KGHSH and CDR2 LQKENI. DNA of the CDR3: TGTGCCAGCTCACCACCCGACCAAGAGACCCAGTACTTC. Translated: CASSPPDQETQYF.

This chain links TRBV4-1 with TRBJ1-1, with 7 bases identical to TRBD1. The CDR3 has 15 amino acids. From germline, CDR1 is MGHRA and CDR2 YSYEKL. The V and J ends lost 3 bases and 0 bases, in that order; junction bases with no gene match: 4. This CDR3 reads CASSQATGVNTEAFF. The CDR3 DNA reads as TGCGCCAGCAGCCAGGCTACAGGGGTGAACACTGAAGCTTTCTTT.

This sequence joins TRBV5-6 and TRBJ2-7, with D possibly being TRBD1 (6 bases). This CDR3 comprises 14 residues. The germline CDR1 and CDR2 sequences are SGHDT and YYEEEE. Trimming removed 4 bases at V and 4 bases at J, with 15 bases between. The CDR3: CASSNRDTEYEQYF. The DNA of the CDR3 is TGTGCCAGCAGCAACCGGGACACCGAGTACGAGCAGTACTTC.

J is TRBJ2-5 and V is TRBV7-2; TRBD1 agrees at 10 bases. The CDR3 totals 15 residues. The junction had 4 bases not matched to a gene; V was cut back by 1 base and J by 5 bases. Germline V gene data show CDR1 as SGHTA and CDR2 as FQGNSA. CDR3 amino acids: CASSLVGTGEETQYF. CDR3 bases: TGTGCCAGCAGCTTAGTAGGGACAGGGGAGGAGACCCAGTACTTC.